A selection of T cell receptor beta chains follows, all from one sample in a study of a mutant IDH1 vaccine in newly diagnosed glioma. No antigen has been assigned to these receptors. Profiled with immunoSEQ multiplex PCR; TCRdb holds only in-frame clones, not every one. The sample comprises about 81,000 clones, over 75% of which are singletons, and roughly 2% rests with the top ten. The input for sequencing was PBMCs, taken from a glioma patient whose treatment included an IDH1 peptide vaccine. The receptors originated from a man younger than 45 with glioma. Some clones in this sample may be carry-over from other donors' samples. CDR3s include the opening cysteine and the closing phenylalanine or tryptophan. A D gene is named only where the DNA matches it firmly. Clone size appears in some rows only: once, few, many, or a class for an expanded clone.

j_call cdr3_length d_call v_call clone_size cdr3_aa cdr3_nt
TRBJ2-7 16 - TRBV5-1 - CASSFVPDSQTNEQYF TGCGCCAGCAGCTTTGTCCCGGACAGCCAGACTAACGAGCAGTACTTC
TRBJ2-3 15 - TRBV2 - CASSPPTAGGDTQYF TGTGCCAGCAGTCCCCCCACTGCCGGGGGAGATACGCAGTATTTT
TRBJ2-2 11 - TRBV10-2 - CASSEPGELFF TGCGCCAGCAGTGAGCCCGGGGAGCTGTTTTTT
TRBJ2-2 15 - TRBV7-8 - CASNLRGANTGELFF TGTGCCAGCAACCTAAGGGGGGCGAACACCGGGGAGCTGTTTTTT
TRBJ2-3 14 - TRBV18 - CASSPRQGIDTQYF TGTGCCAGCTCACCAAGGCAGGGAATAGATACGCAGTATTTT
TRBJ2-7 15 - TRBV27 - CASSLSHSPSYEQYF TGTGCCAGCAGTTTATCGCACAGCCCCTCCTACGAGCAGTACTTC
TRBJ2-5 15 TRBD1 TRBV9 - CASSPQDRGQETQYF TGTGCCAGCAGCCCCCAGGACAGGGGCCAAGAGACCCAGTACTTC
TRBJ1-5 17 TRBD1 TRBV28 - CASKPGRTGGRDQPQHF TGTGCCAGCAAACCCGGCCGGACAGGGGGGAGGGATCAGCCCCAGCATTTT
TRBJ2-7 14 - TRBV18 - CATSNSEVGYEQYF TGTGCCACCTCCAACTCGGAGGTCGGCTACGAGCAGTACTTC
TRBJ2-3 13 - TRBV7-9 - CASRLKTTDTQYF TGTGCCAGCAGACTGAAAACCACAGATACGCAGTATTTT
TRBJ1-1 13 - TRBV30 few CAQSDGRNTEAFF TGTGCACAAAGCGACGGTCGGAACACTGAAGCTTTCTTT
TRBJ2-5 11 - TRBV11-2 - CASSPGETQYF TGTGCCAGCAGCCCAGGGGAGACCCAGTACTTC
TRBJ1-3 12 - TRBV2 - CASSEWGRLVNF TGTGCCAGCAGTGAATGGGGACGCCTTGTCAATTTT
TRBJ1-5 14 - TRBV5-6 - CASSLGLREQPQHF TGTGCCAGCAGCTTGGGGCTCCGGGAGCAGCCCCAGCATTTT
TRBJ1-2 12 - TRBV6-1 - CASAQRPNGYTF TGTGCCAGCGCCCAAAGACCTAACGGCTACACCTTC
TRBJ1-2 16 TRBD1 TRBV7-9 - CASSPVPGQGPYGYTF TGTGCCAGCAGCCCAGTCCCGGGACAGGGGCCCTATGGCTACACCTTC
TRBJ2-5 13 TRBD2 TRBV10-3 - CAISAAGQETQYF TGTGCCATCAGTGCAGCGGGGCAAGAGACCCAGTACTTC
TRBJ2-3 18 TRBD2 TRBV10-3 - CAISGGPGLAVSTDTQYF TGTGCCATCAGTGGGGGCCCGGGACTAGCGGTGAGCACAGATACGCAGTATTTT
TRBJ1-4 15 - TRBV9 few CASSVAGTANEKLFF TGTGCCAGCAGCGTAGCGGGGACGGCTAATGAAAAACTGTTTTTT
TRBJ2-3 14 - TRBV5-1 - CASSIAPGADTQYF TGCGCCAGCAGTATAGCGCCGGGGGCAGATACGCAGTATTTT
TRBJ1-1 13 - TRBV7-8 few CASSLAEETEAFF TGTGCCAGCAGCTTAGCGGAGGAAACTGAAGCTTTCTTT
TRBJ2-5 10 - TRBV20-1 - CSARDEQGYF TGCAGTGCTAGAGATGAGCAGGGTTACTTC
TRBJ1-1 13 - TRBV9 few CASSVEGNTEAFF TGTGCCAGCAGCGTAGAGGGGAACACTGAAGCTTTCTTT
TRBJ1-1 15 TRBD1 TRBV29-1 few CSAPGQGGMNTEAFF TGCAGCGCACCAGGACAGGGGGGGATGAACACTGAAGCTTTCTTT
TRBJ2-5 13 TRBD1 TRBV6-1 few CASRTGGGETQYF TGTGCCAGCAGAACAGGGGGCGGGGAGACCCAGTACTTC
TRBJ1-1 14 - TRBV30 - CAWSPGRLNTEAFF TGTGCCTGGAGCCCCGGTAGGCTAAACACTGAAGCTTTCTTT
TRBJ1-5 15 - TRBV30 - CAWSAGGGDDQPQHF TGTGCCTGGAGTGCGGGCGGGGGCGACGATCAGCCCCAGCATTTT
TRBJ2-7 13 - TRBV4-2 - CASSPTDRNEQYF TGTGCCAGCAGCCCGACGGACCGCAACGAGCAGTACTTC
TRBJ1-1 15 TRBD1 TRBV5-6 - CASSQGAGLNTEAFF TGTGCCAGCAGCCAGGGGGCCGGTTTGAACACTGAAGCTTTCTTT
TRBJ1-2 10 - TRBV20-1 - CSARVGGYTF TGCAGTGCTAGGGTCGGTGGCTACACCTTC
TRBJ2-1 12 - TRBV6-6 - CASSPACNEQFF TGTGCCAGCAGCCCCGCTTGCAATGAGCAGTTCTTC
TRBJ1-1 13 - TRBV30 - CAWSEALTTEAFF TGTGCCTGGAGTGAGGCCTTAACCACTGAAGCTTTCTTT
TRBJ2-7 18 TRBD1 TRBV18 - CASSPLPHAATGNYEQYF TGTGCCAGCTCACCACTCCCCCACGCCGCGACAGGGAACTACGAGCAGTACTTC
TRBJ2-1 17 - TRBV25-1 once CASSESGGRSSYNEQFF TGTGCCAGCAGTGAATCGGGTGGGCGGAGCTCCTACAATGAGCAGTTCTTC
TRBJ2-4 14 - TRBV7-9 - CASSLGIGSQIQYF TGTGCCAGCAGTCTCGGAATAGGGTCCCAGATTCAGTACTTC
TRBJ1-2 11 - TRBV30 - CAWGAVYGYTF TGTGCCTGGGGGGCGGTCTATGGCTACACCTTC
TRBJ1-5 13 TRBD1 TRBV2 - CASRRTGIQPQHF TGTGCCAGCAGGAGGACAGGGATTCAGCCCCAGCATTTT
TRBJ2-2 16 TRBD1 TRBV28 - CASSHGGTGALGELFF TGTGCCAGCAGTCACGGTGGGACAGGGGCTCTCGGGGAGCTGTTTTTT
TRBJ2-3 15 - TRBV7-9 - CASSLGLKPTDTQYF TGTGCCAGCAGCTTAGGCCTTAAACCCACAGATACGCAGTATTTT
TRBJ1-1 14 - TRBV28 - CASSPEVGSTKAFF TGTGCCAGCAGTCCTGAGGTAGGGTCTACGAAAGCTTTCTTT
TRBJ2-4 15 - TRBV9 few CASSVAGRRGNIQYF TGTGCCAGCAGCGTAGCGGGGAGAAGGGGGAACATTCAGTACTTC
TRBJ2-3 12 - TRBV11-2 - CASSFGPDTQYF TGTGCCAGCAGCTTCGGACCAGATACGCAGTATTTT
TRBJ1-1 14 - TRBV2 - CASSENAGGGEAFF TGTGCCAGCAGTGAAAACGCCGGGGGCGGTGAAGCTTTCTTT
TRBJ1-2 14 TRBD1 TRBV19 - CASRGRGSGYGYTF TGTGCCAGTAGGGGCAGGGGGTCTGGATATGGCTACACCTTC